This TCR beta chain came from a study of blood T cell repertoires in COVID-19. Only in-frame clones appear in the TCRdb table, and some are missing; sequencing was by immunoSEQ multiplex PCR. The sample carries 180,000 or so clones, 75% to 90% recorded once. Across fewer than 25 US areas, participants ranged in age from roughly 18 to 95 years. CDR3 length equals 13 residues. Germline loops: CDR1 ENHRY, CDR2 SYGVKD. V lost 8 bases and J lost 6; bases outside the gene matches: 9. The sample was PBMCs or T cells enriched from blood (not recorded which). The chain carries TRBV10-3 and TRBJ1-2, with 7 bases fitting TRBD1. This clonotype originated in a man aged 35 to 55 who had recovered from COVID-19. The CDR3 nucleotides are TGTGCCATCCACAGGGACAGTCGCGATGGCTACACCTTC. Residues: CAIHRDSRDGYTF.